This T cell receptor beta chain was sequenced for a study of CD8 T cells in Susac syndrome. A remark on this clonotype: The antigen remains undetermined.

This CDR3 is 15 amino acids long. Per the germline V gene, CDR1 is MNHNS and CDR2 is SASEGT. V was trimmed by 5 bases and J by 7 bases, leaving 21 bases between them. Regarding the study as a whole: The study conceded that relatively few individuals underwent its TCR sequencing and HLA analysis.

TCR beta sequencing covered blood CD8+ and CD4+ T cells. Negative magnetic isolation gave CD8+ and CD4+ cells; FACS enriched CD8+ TEMRA. Reverse transcription of roughly 0.5 to 1 ug RNA used random hexamers. TCRdb called the immunoSEQ multiplex PCR reads again in MiXCR, with one record for every CDR3 protein. The sample lists approximately 120,000 distinct CDR3 sequences, roughly 96% occurring once. The TCR was taken from a human donor in good health. Material for sequencing was CD4+ T cells from PBMCs. The J gene is TRBJ2-7, the V gene TRBV6-1, with D possibly TRBD1 on 6 matching bases. The CDR3 region is CASSSRQVLFLEQYF. CDR3 coding DNA: TGTGCCAGCAGTAGCCGACAGGTCCTGTTTTTAGAGCAGTACTTC.